This note documents a single T cell receptor (beta chain) sequence. Its antigen is currently not known. No base qualities exist here, and no much larger clone lies one base off it. The source of the sample is a study of glioma-infiltrating T cells after dendritic cell vaccination (dated by TCRdb to about 2016). As for the study more broadly: The cohort included 15 or so glioblastoma patients drawn from Phase I and II dendritic cell vaccination trials, of whom 9 were newly diagnosed and 6 had recurrent disease. Between about 2003 and 2012, patients were given autologous tumor lysate-pulsed dendritic cell vaccination. To make the vaccine, monocyte-derived dendritic cells were cultured for under eight days with IL-4 and GM-CSF and then pulsed overnight with autologous tumor lysate. Three intradermal dendritic cell vaccine injections were administered to patients at biweekly intervals in the arm below the axilla. In glioblastoma patients vaccinated with dendritic cells, deep sequencing of TCR beta CDR3 regions served to measure the amount of tumor-infiltrating lymphocytes and to compare repertoires between tumor and blood. Survival after dendritic cell vaccination was correlated with TCR sequencing metrics such as TIL content and the overlap between tumor and blood repertoires. Overall results and qualifications from the work: The cohort was small and heterogeneous, with few patients having full blood and tumor sets and even fewer initial-recurrent tumor pairs. After dendritic cell vaccination, a higher estimated pretreatment TIL content predicted longer time to progression and longer overall survival. TCR clonality showed no direct relationship with survival, which suggests that a diverse polyclonal response may matter. The three-group TCR overlap response model was described as speculative and requiring prospective validation.

Taken from the germline V gene, the CDR1 and CDR2 loops are LGHNA and YSLEER. Including cysteine and phenylalanine, the CDR3 has 15 amino acids. Left in the record is the CDR3 DNA by itself, 45 bases read in frame from the first base. Trimming takes 4 bases off V and 5 bases off J; junction bases not matched to a gene: 6. The time point label of this sample denotes: after dendritic cell vaccination, including at tumor progression/relapse. To be selected, patients needed enough residual fresh-frozen tumor tissue and more than two years of available survival data. Although molecular status otherwise differed among the glioblastoma patients, no patient had an isocitrate dehydrogenase mutation. PBMC were collected before vaccination, two weeks after the third vaccination, and at tumor progression if progression occurred. Genomic DNA was extracted with the Qiagen DNeasy Blood extraction Kit. TCRB CDR3 regions were amplified from 1.5 to 2.5 ug genomic DNA, or all available DNA if less, using the immunoSEQ assay. The multiplex PCR relied on 60 forward primers for TCR V beta segments and 13 reverse primers for J beta segments. Synthetic control templates were spiked into each sample at limiting dilution to estimate reads per starting template. Sequencing produced 87 bp reads on the Illumina HiSeq System. The paper's data handling went like this. To remove PCR and sequencing errors, closely related sequences were merged with a nearest neighbor algorithm. TCR overlap was defined as the percentage of unique tumor TCR beta sequences that were also found in the peripheral blood of the same patient. Not all clones reach the TCRdb copy of this immuneACCESS table, which keeps in-frame sequences only. Checked studies attribute under half of the gap to unresolved V genes and leave the rest unexplained. The DNA was the basis for D and trimming; V, J and clone size are from that table. The sample contains tens of thousands of clones, 80% to 90% of them found a single time. Of the sample, approximately 2% is held by the ten largest clones.

The receptor comes from a human donor with glioblastoma. The source material was blood, sampled after dendritic cell vaccination. Recombination joined TRBV4-3 with TRBJ2-2, with 8 central nucleotides matching TRBD2. The bases are TGCGCCAGCAGCCCTCTCGGCGGGGGGACCGGGGAGCTGTTTTTT. Its protein reads: CASSPLGGGTGELFF.